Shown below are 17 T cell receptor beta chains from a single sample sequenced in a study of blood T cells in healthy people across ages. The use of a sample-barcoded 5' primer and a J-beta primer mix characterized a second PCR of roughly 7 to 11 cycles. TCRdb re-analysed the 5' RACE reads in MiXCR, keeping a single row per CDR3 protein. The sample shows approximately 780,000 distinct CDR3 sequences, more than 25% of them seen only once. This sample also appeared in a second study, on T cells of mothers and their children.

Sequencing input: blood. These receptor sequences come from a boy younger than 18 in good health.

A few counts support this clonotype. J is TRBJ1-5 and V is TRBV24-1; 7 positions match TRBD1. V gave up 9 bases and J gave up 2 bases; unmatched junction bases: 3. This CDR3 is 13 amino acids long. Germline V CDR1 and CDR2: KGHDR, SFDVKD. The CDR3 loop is CATSQGGNQPQHF. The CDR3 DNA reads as TGTGCCACCTCTCAGGGGGGCAATCAGCCCCAGCATTTT.

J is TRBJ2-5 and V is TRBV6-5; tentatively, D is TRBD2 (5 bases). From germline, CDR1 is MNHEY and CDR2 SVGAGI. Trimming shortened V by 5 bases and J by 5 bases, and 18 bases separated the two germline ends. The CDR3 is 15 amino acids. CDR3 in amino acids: CASSRTGVPGETQYF. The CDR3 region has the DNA TGTGCCAGCAGTCGTACCGGGGTTCCTGGGGAGACCCAGTACTTC.

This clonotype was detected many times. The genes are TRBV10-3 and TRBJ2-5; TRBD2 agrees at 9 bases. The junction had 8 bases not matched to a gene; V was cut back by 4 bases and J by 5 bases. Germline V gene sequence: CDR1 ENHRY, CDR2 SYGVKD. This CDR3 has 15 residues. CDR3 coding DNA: TGTGCCATCAGTGTTATAGCGGGGGCTGGCGAGACCCAGTACTTC. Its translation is CAISVIAGAGETQYF.

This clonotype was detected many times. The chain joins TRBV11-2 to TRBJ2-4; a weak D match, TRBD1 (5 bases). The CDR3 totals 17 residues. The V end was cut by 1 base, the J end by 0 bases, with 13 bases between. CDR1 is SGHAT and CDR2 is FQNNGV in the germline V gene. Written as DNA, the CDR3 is TGTGCCAGCAGCTTAGCGGCGGCAGGGCGAGCCAAAAACATTCAGTACTTC. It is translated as CASSLAAAGRAKNIQYF.

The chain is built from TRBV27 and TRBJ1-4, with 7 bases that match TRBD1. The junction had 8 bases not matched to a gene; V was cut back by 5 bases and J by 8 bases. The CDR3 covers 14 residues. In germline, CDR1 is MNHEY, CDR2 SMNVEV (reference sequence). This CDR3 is CASSPTDRREKLFF. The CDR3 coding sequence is TGTGCCAGCAGTCCGACGGACAGGCGCGAAAAACTGTTTTTT.

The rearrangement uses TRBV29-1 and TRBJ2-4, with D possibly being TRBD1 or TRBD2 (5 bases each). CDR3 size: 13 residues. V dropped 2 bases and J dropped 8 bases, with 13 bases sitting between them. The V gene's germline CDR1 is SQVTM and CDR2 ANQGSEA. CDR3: CSVESEGRDIQYF. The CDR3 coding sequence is TGCAGCGTTGAATCTGAGGGGAGAGACATTCAGTACTTC.

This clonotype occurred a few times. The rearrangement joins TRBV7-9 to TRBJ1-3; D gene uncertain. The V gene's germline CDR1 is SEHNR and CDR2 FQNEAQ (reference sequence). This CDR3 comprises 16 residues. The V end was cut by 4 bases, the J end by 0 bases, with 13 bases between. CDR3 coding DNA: TGTGCCAGCAGCTACCCGAAGAGGAACTCTGGAAACACCATATATTTT. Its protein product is CASSYPKRNSGNTIYF.

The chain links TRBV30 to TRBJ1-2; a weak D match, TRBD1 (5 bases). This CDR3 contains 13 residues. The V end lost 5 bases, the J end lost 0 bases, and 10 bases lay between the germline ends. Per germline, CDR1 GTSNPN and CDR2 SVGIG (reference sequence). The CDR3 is CAWRDGTNYGYTF. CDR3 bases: TGTGCCTGGCGGGACGGAACTAACTATGGCTACACCTTC.

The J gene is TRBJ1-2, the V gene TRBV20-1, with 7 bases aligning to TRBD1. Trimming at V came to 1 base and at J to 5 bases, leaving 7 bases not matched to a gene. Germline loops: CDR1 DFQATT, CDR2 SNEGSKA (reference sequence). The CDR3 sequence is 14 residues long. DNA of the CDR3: TGCAGTGCTAGAGTTGGGACAGCGCTATATGGCTACACCTTC. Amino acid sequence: CSARVGTALYGYTF.

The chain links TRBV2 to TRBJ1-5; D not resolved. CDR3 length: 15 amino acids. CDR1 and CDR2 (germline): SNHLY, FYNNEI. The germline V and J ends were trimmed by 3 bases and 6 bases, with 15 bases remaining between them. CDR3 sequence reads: CASSDGPDSGQPQHF. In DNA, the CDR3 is TGTGCCAGCAGTGACGGGCCAGATTCTGGTCAGCCCCAGCATTTT.

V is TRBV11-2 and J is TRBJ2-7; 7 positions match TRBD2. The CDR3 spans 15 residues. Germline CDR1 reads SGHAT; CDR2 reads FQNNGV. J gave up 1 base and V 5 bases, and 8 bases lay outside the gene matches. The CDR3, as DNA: TGTGCCAGCAGCCCCGGGGGGTCAGCGTCCTACGAGCAGTACTTC. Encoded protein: CASSPGGSASYEQYF.

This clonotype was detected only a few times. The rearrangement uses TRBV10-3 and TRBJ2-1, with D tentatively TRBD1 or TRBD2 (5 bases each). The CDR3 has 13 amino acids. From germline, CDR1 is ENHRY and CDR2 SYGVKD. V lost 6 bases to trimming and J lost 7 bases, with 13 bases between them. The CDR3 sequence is CAIRDWDRNEQFF. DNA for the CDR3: TGTGCCATCAGGGACTGGGACCGGAATGAGCAGTTCTTC.

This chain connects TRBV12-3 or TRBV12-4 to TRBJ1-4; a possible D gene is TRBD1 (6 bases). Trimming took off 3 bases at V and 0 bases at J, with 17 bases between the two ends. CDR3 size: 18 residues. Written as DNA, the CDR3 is TGTGCCAGCAGTTTTCGAACGGGGGCGATTGCAACTAATGAAAAACTGTTTTTT. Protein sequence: CASSFRTGAIATNEKLFF.

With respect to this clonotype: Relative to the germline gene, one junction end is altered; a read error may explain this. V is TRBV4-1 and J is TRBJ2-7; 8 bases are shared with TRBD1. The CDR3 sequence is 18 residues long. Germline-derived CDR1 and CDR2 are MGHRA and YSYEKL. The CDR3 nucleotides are TGCGCCAGCAGCCAAGAGGACAGGGACCCCGGGTACCCGGTAGAGCGGTACTTC. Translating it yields CASSQEDRDPGYPVERYF.

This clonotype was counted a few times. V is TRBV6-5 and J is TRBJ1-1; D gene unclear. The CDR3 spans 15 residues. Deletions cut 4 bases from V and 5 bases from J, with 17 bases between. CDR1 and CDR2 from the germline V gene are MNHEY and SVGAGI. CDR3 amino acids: CASSWALGVGTEAFF. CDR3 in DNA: TGTGCCAGCAGTTGGGCCCTTGGGGTTGGGACTGAAGCTTTCTTT.

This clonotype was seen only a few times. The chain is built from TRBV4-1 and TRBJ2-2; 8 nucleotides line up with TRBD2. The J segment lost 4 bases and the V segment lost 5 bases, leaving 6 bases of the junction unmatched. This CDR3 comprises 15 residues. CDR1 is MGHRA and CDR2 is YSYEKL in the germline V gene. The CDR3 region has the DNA TGCGCCAGCAGCATAAGCGGGAGTACCACCGGGGAGCTGTTTTTT. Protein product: CASSISGSTTGELFF.

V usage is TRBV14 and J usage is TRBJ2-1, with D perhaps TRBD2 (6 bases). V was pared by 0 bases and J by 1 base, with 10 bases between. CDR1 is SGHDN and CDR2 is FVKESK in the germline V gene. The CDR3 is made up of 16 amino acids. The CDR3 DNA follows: TGTGCCAGCAGCCAAGATTGGGGGGTATCCTACAATGAGCAGTTCTTC. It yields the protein CASSQDWGVSYNEQFF. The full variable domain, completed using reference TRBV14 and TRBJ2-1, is EAGVTQFPSHSVIEKGQTVTLRCDPISGHDNLYWYRRVMGKEIKFLLHFVKESKQDESGMPNNRFLAERTGGTYSTLKVQPAELEDSGVYFCASSQDWGVSYNEQFFGPGTRLTVL.